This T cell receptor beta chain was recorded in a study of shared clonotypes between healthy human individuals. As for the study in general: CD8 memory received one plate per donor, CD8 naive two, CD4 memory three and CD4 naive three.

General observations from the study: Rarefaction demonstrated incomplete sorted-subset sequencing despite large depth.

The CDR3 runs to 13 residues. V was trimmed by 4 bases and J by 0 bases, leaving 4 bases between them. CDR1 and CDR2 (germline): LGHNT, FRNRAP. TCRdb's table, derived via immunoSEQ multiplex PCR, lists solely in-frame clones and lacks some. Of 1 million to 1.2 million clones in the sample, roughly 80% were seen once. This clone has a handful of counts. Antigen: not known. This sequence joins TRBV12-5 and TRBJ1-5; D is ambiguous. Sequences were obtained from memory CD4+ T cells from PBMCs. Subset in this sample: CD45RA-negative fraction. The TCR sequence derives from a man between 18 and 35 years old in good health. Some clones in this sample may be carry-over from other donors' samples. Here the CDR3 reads CASGYDSNQPQHF. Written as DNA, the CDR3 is TGTGCTAGTGGTTATGATAGCAATCAGCCCCAGCATTTT.